The rows below give T cell receptor beta chains drawn from one sample of a study of cytomegalovirus exposure and HLA in healthy donors. Profiling relied on immunoSEQ multiplex PCR, and the TCRdb table lists in-frame clones only, not all of them. Of under 130,000 clones in the sample, over 70% were seen once. Sequencing input: PBMCs. These receptors were collected from a middle-aged woman in good health and CMV-seropositive. The CDR3 runs from the conserved cysteine through the conserved F or W. Fields, in order: V gene, J gene, D gene, CDR3 length, clone size, CDR3 DNA, CDR3 protein. D genes are given only for firm matches. Some rows mark clone size as missing; the rest say once, few, many or name a class of expanded clone.

TRBV5-6,TRBJ2-1,.,14,.,TGTGCCAGCAGCTTGCGGGTTTCCTACAATGAGCAGTTCTTC,CASSLRVSYNEQFF
TRBV6-1,TRBJ1-5,TRBD1,13,few,TGTGCCAGCAGGACAGGGAACAATCAGCCCCAGCATTTT,CASRTGNNQPQHF
TRBV5-6,TRBJ2-7,.,13,few,TGTGCCAGCAGCTGGACACTCGCCTACGAGCAGTACTTC,CASSWTLAYEQYF
TRBV19,TRBJ1-5,TRBD1,18,.,TGTGCCAGTAGGAAAGACCCGGGACAGCTTATAAGCAATCAGCCCCAGCATTTT,CASRKDPGQLISNQPQHF
TRBV6-6,TRBJ2-7,.,13,.,TGTGCCAGCGGCCCCGGCGGGGTAAGCGAGCAGTACTTC,CASGPGGVSEQYF
TRBV7-3,TRBJ1-5,TRBD1,13,.,TGTGCCAGCAGCTCTGACAGGGATCAGCCCCAGCATTTT,CASSSDRDQPQHF
TRBV6-1,TRBJ1-2,TRBD1,15,.,TGTGCCAGCAGCAGGACAGGGGTAATTAACTATGGCTACACCTTC,CASSRTGVINYGYTF
TRBV18,TRBJ2-3,.,16,.,TGTGCCAGCTCTAAAGGAGCCCTCAGGGACACAGATACGCAGTATTTT,CASSKGALRDTDTQYF
TRBV9,TRBJ2-3,TRBD2,18,.,TGTGCCAGCAGCGTAGCGGGGGGGGGAGTGGGCCTTACAGATACGCAGTATTTT,CASSVAGGGVGLTDTQYF
TRBV27,TRBJ1-2,.,13,once,TGTGCCAGCAGTTTTTTACAGGGCTATGGCTACACCTTC,CASSFLQGYGYTF
TRBV9,TRBJ1-6,.,16,.,TGTGCCAGCAGCGTCTCAGCGGGTCTCAATAATTCACCCCTCCACTTT,CASSVSAGLNNSPLHF
TRBV7-9,TRBJ1-2,.,17,.,TGTGCCAGCAGCCGTCCGGGGGGGAAGGGGCTCCTTGGTGGCTACACCTTC,CASSRPGGKGLLGGYTF
TRBV5-1,TRBJ2-7,TRBD2,15,.,TGCGCCAGCAGCCTTAGACTAGCGACGGCCTACGAGCAGTACTTC,CASSLRLATAYEQYF
TRBV18,TRBJ2-3,.,13,.,TGTGCCAGCTCAACGGGACTCACGGATACGCAGTATTTT,CASSTGLTDTQYF
TRBV19,TRBJ1-6,.,15,.,TGTGCCAGTAGTCCCCGGGGAGCCGGTAATTCACCCCTCCACTTT,CASSPRGAGNSPLHF
TRBV4-1,TRBJ2-5,TRBD1,14,.,TGCGCCAGCAGCCAGGGACAGGGGGTCGAGACCCAGTACTTC,CASSQGQGVETQYF
TRBV5-5,TRBJ2-3,.,15,.,TGTGCCAGCAGCTTGTTTCCCACATTCACAGATACGCAGTATTTT,CASSLFPTFTDTQYF
TRBV5-4,TRBJ2-5,TRBD2,17,few,TGTGCCAGCAGCCAGGAACCTAGCGGGGGGCTGCAAGAGACCCAGTACTTC,CASSQEPSGGLQETQYF
TRBV7-9,TRBJ1-1,TRBD1,14,.,TGTGCCAGCAGCCACCCGGACAGGGACACTGAAGCTTTCTTT,CASSHPDRDTEAFF
TRBV5-1,TRBJ2-3,.,16,.,TGCGCCAGCAGCTTGGCTGGGACTCTCACTACAGATACGCAGTATTTT,CASSLAGTLTTDTQYF
TRBV27,TRBJ1-1,.,14,.,TGTGCCAGCAGGCGGGTAGAGGGGGTCACTGAAGCTTTCTTT,CASRRVEGVTEAFF
TRBV4-2,TRBJ2-3,.,14,.,TGTGCCAGCAGCCCTAGAGGTGGCACAGATACGCAGTATTTT,CASSPRGGTDTQYF
TRBV28,TRBJ1-1,.,15,.,TGTGCCAGCAGCCGCACACTTAGGGCGGGGGCTGAAGCTTTCTTT,CASSRTLRAGAEAFF
TRBV6-5,TRBJ1-3,.,14,.,TGTGCCAGCAGTTGGCGGGGGTCCGGAAACACCATATATTTT,CASSWRGSGNTIYF
TRBV18,TRBJ1-1,TRBD1,16,.,TGTGCCAGCTCATCCCGGGACAGGGATGCGAACACTGAAGCTTTCTTT,CASSSRDRDANTEAFF
TRBV5-1,TRBJ1-2,TRBD1,15,.,TGCGCCAGCAGCTTGGGTACAGGGGGCGCGATCGGCTACACCTTC,CASSLGTGGAIGYTF
TRBV5-1,TRBJ1-1,.,14,.,TGCGCCAGCAGCTTCCAGCAGGGGAACACTGAAGCTTTCTTT,CASSFQQGNTEAFF
TRBV7-2,TRBJ2-3,TRBD2,16,.,TGTGCCAGCAGCTCCCCCTGGACTAGCGGGCCAGATACGCAGTATTTT,CASSSPWTSGPDTQYF
TRBV15,TRBJ2-7,.,17,few,TGTGCCACCAGCACAAGGCTAGGGACTCCCCAGATCTACGAGCAGTACTTC,CATSTRLGTPQIYEQYF
TRBV28,TRBJ1-1,.,13,.,TGTGCCAGCGGATCCAGGGGACACACTGAAGCTTTCTTT,CASGSRGHTEAFF
TRBV4-2,TRBJ2-1,TRBD1,13,.,TGTGCCAGCAGCCCAACAGGGGGCAATGAGCAGTTCTTC,CASSPTGGNEQFF
TRBV6-5,TRBJ2-5,.,13,.,TGTGCCAGCTTTGAAACAGGGTCCTTAACCCAGTACTTC,CASFETGSLTQYF
TRBV10-2,TRBJ1-1,TRBD1,14,.,TGCGCCAGCAGGATACAGGGGGCCAGGTTTGAAGCTTTCTTT,CASRIQGARFEAFF
TRBV7-3,TRBJ2-2,.,15,.,TGTGCCAGCAGCTTTACGGGGGAAAACACCGGGGAGCTGTTTTTT,CASSFTGENTGELFF
TRBV21-1,TRBJ1-1,.,14,.,TGTGCCAGCAGCTATTCCGGGGGGGGCACTGAAGCTTTCTTT,CASSYSGGGTEAFF
TRBV15,TRBJ1-2,TRBD1,13,.,TGTGCCACCATCGACGACAGGGGGGATGGCTACACCTTC,CATIDDRGDGYTF
TRBV5-3,TRBJ1-5,.,14,.,TGTGCCAGGGGCAGGCAATATAGCAATCAGCCCCAGCATTTT,CARGRQYSNQPQHF
TRBV28,TRBJ2-2,TRBD2,17,once,TGTGCCAGCAGTTTATCATCCAGCGGGAGGACCACCGGGGAGCTGTTTTTT,CASSLSSSGRTTGELFF
TRBV7-9,TRBJ1-5,.,14,.,TGTGCCAGCAGCTTAGATGGCTTCAATCAGCCCCAGCATTTT,CASSLDGFNQPQHF
TRBV10-3,TRBJ1-1,.,13,.,TGTGCCATCAGTGTCGGCGGAAACACTGAAGCTTTCTTT,CAISVGGNTEAFF
TRBV7-9,TRBJ2-7,TRBD1,17,.,TGTTCCAGCAGCTTAGCGGGGTCCGGGACAGGGGGCCACGAGCAGTACTTC,CSSSLAGSGTGGHEQYF
TRBV28,TRBJ2-3,TRBD2,17,.,TGTGCCAGCAGTTTGGGCCGAGCGGGAGTCATCACAGATACGCAGTATTTT,CASSLGRAGVITDTQYF
TRBV4-2,TRBJ2-7,.,14,.,TGTGCCAGCAGCCAATTAGGGGAACGAGAGGAGCAGTACTTC,CASSQLGEREEQYF
TRBV19,TRBJ2-1,.,13,.,TGTGCCAGTAGGTACAGGGCCTACAATGAGCAGTTCTTC,CASRYRAYNEQFF
TRBV7-2,TRBJ2-1,.,13,.,TGTGCCAGCAGCCCATTACGAGGGAATGAGCAGTTCTTC,CASSPLRGNEQFF